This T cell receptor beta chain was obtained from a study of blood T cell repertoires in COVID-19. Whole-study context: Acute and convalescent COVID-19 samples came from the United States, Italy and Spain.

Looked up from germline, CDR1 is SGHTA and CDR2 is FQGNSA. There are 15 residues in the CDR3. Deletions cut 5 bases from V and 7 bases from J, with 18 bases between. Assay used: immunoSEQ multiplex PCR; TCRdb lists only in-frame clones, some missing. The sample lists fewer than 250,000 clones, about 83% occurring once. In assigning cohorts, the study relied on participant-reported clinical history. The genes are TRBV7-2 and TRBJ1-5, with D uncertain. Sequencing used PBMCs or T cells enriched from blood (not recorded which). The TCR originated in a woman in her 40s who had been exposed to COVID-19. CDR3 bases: TGTGCCAGCAGCCTGCAGACCGGGGAGGGACAGCCCCAGCATTTT. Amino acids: CASSLQTGEGQPQHF.